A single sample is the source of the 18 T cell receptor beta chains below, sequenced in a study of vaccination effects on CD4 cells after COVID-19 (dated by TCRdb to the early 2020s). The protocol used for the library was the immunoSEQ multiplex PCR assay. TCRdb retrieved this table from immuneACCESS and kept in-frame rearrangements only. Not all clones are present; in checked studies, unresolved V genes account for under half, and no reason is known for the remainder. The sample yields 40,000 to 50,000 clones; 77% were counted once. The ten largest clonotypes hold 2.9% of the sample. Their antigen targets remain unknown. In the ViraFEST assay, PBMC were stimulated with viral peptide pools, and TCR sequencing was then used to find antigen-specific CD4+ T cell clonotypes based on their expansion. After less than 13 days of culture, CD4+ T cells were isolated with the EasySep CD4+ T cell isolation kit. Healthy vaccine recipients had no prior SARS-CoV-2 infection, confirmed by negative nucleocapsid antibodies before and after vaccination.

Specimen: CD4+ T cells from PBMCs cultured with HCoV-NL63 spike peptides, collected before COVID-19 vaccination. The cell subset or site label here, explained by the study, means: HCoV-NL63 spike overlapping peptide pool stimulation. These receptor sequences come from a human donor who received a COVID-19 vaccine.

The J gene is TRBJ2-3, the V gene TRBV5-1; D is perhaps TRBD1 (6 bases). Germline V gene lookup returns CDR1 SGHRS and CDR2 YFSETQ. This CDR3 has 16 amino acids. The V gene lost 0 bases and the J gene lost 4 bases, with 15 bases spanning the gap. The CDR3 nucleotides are TGCGCCAGCAGCTTGGACAGGGCGGGTGCGGCAGATACGCAGTATTTT. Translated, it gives CASSLDRAGAADTQYF.

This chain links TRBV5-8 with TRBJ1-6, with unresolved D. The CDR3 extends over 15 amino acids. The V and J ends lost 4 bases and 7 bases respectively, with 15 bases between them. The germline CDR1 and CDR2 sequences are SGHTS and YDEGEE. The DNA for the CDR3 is TGTGCCAGCAGCATCCGTAGAAGCACAAATTCACCCCTCCACTTT. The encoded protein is CASSIRRSTNSPLHF. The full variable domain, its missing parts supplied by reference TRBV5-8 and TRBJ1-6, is EAGVTQSPTHLIKTRGQQATLRCSPISGHTSVYWYQQALGLGLQFLLWYDEGEERNRGNFPPRFSGRQFPNYSSELNVNALELEDSALYLCASSIRRSTNSPLHFGNGTRLTVT.

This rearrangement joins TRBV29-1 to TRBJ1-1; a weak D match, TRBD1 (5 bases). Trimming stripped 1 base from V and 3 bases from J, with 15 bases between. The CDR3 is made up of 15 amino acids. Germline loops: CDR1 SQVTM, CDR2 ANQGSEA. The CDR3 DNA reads TGCAGCGTTGAAGTGTCTCGGGGGAGCGACACTGAAGCTTTCTTT. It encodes CSVEVSRGSDTEAFF.

The CDR3: CATRSPGQGNTEAFF. The DNA of the CDR3 is TGTGCCACCAGAAGTCCGGGACAGGGGAACACTGAAGCTTTCTTT. The chain uses TRBV15 and TRBJ1-1; 9 bases align to TRBD1. V lost 6 bases, J lost 1 base, and 6 bases stayed unmatched. CDR3 size: 15 residues. Germline lookup yields CDR1 LNHNV and CDR2 YYDKDF (reference sequence).

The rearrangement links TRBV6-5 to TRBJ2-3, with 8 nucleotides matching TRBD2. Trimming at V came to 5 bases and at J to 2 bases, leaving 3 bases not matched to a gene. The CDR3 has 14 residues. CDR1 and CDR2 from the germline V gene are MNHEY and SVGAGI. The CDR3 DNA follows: TGTGCCAGCAGTCGGGGGGGGAACACAGATACGCAGTATTTT. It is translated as CASSRGGNTDTQYF.

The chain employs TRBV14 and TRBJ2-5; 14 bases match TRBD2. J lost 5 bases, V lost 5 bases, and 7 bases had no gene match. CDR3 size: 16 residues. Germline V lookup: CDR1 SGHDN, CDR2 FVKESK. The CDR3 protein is CASSDLRTSGGETQYF. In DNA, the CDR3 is TGTGCCAGCAGCGACCTCCGGACTAGCGGGGGGGAGACCCAGTACTTC.

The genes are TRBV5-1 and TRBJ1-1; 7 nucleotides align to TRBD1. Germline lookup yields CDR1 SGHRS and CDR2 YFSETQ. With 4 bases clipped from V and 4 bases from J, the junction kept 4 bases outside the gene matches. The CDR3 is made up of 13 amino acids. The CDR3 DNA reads TGCGCCAGCAGCATGAACAGGGGCACTGAAGCTTTCTTT. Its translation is CASSMNRGTEAFF.

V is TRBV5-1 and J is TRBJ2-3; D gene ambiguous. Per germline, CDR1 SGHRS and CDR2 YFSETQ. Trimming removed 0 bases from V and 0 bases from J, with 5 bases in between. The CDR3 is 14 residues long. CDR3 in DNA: TGCGCCAGCAGCTTGGTGTCTAGCACAGATACGCAGTATTTT. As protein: CASSLVSSTDTQYF.

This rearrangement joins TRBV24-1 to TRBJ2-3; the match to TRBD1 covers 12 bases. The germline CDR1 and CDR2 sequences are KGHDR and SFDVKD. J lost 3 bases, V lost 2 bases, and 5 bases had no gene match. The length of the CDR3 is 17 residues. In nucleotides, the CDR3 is TGTGCCACCAGTGATTGGGGACAGGGGGCGAGGACAGATACGCAGTATTTT. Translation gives CATSDWGQGARTDTQYF.

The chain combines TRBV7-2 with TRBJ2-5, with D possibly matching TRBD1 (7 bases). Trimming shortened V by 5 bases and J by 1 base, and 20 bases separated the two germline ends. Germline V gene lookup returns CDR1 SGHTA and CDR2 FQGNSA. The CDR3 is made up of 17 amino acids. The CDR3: CASSPTRLQGGQETQYF. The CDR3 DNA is TGTGCCAGCAGCCCCACGCGGCTTCAGGGGGGCCAAGAGACCCAGTACTTC. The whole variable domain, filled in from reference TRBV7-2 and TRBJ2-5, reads GAGVSQSPSNKVTEKGKDVELRCDPISGHTALYWYRQSLGQGLEFLIYFQGNSAPDKSGLPSDRFSAERTGGSVSTLTIQRTQQEDSAVYLCASSPTRLQGGQETQYFGPGTRLLVL.

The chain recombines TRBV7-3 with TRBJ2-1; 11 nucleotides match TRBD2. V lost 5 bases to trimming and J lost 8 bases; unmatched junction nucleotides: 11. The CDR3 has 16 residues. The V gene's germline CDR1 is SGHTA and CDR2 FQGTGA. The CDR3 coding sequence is TGTGCCAGCAGCCCCGTTAGCGGGGGGGCCTTGGATGAGCAGTTCTTC. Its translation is CASSPVSGGALDEQFF.

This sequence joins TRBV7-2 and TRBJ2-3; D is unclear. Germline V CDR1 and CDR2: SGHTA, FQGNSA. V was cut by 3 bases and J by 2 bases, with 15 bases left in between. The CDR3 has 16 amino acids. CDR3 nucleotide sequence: TGTGCCAGCAGCTTCCTATCCAGACTCCCCACAGATACGCAGTATTTT. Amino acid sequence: CASSFLSRLPTDTQYF.

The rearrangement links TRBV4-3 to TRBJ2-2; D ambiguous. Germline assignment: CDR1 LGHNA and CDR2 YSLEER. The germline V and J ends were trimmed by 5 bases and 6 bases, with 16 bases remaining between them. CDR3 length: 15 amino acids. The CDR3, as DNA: TGCGCCAGCAGCTCGGATGGGTCTCGGTCCGGGGAGCTGTTTTTT. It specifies CASSSDGSRSGELFF.

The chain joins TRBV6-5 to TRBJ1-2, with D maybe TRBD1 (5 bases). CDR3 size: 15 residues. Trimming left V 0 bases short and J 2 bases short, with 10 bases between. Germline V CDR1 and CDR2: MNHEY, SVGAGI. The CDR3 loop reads CASSYSNAGNYGYTF. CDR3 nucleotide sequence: TGTGCCAGCAGTTACTCGAATGCAGGGAACTATGGCTACACCTTC.

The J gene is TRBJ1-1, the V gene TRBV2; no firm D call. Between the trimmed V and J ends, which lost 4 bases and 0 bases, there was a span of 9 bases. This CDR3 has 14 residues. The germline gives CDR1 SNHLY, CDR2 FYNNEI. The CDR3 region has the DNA TGTGCCAGCAGTGTAGTAGGTGTGAACACTGAAGCTTTCTTT. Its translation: CASSVVGVNTEAFF.

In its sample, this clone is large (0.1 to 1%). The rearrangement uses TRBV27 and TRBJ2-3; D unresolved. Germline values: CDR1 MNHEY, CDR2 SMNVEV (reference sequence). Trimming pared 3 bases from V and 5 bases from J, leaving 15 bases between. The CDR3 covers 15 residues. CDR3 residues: CASSLAATNGDTQYF. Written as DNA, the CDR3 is TGTGCCAGCAGTTTGGCAGCAACTAACGGAGATACGCAGTATTTT.

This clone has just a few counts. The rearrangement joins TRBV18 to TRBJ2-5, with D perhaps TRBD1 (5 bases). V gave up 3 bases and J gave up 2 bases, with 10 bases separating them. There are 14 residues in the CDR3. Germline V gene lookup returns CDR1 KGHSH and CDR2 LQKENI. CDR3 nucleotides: TGTGCCAGCTCACCTTCCAGGGCACAAGAGACCCAGTACTTC. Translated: CASSPSRAQETQYF.

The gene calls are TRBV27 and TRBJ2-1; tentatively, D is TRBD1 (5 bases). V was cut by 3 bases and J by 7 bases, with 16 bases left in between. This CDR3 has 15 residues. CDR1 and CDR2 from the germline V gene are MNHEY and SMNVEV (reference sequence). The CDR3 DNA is TGTGCCAGCAGTTTCCGCCTACCCAGGGAAAATGAGCAGTTCTTC. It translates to CASSFRLPRENEQFF.